A single sample gave rise to the 2 T cell receptor beta chains below, sequenced in a study of cytomegalovirus exposure and HLA in healthy donors. This PCR relied on a set of 60 Vbeta primers and 13 Jbeta primers. Sequenced by immunoSEQ multiplex PCR; TCRdb stores in-frame clones only, minus some. The specimen's table records around 74,000 clones. The source material was PBMCs. Receptor source: a man in his thirties or forties in good health and CMV-seronegative.

This sequence joins TRBV5-6 and TRBJ1-2; TRBD1 is a possible D gene (5 bases). Trimming removed 0 bases at V and 4 bases at J, with 13 bases between. CDR1 and CDR2 (germline): SGHDT, YYEEEE. The CDR3 sequence is 15 residues long. The CDR3 is CASSLDGGKGYGYTF. The CDR3 DNA reads TGTGCCAGCAGCTTGGATGGGGGGAAGGGCTATGGCTACACCTTC.

The V and J genes are TRBV6-1 and TRBJ1-2; D is perhaps TRBD1 (5 bases). Between the trimmed V and J ends, which lost 4 bases and 4 bases, there was a span of 13 bases. This CDR3 has 14 residues. Germline loops: CDR1 MNHNS, CDR2 SASEGT. The CDR3 nucleotides read TGTGCCAGCAGTGGACTCAGGGAAATCTATGGCTACACCTTC. Translation gives CASSGLREIYGYTF.